The entry below gives a single T cell receptor (beta chain) sequence along with its context. Its antigen is undetermined. The entry originates in a study of shared clonotypes between healthy human individuals. Overall study findings and caveats: Relative to memory subsets, naive subsets generally showed larger estimated richness.

Naive CD8 cells were CD45RO-negative, positively selected for CCR7, excluding terminally differentiated effector memory CD45RA+ cells. Donors comprised only Caucasian adults living in Nashville, Tennessee. Clones were read by immunoSEQ multiplex PCR, and TCRdb kept only the in-frame ones, dropping some. The sample carries about 2.1 million clones, around 93% recorded once. J lost 7 bases, V lost 3 bases, and 15 bases had no gene match. CDR1 is GTSNPN, CDR2 SVGIG, per germline (reference sequence). This CDR3 comprises 16 residues. The TCR sequence derives from a man aged 18-30 years in good health. Some clones in this sample may be carry-over from other donors' samples. The sequencing sample was made of naive CD8+ T cells from PBMCs. The chain recombines TRBV30 with TRBJ1-1; 9 bases line up with TRBD1. CDR3 sequence: CAWSLMGAQGAGEAFF. The DNA of the CDR3 is TGTGCCTGGAGCCTCATGGGGGCACAGGGGGCTGGTGAAGCTTTCTTT. Full variable domain (rest looked up from reference TRBV30 and TRBJ1-1): SQTIHQWPATLVQPVGSPLSLECTVEGTSNPNLYWYRQAAGRGLQLLFYSVGIGQISSEVPQNLSASRPQDRQFILSSKKLLLSDSGFYLCAWSLMGAQGAGEAFFGQGTRLTVV.